This T cell receptor beta chain was captured in a study of memory CD8 T cells in hepatitis C reinfection (dated by TCRdb to about 2017). Looking at the study overall: Of the five donors, three spontaneously resolved two consecutive HCV infections, and two cleared a primary infection but developed chronic infection after reinfection. An HCV reinfection was defined as a positive HCV RNA test that came after two negative tests taken at least 60 days apart. Peak reinfection samples were obtained 3 to 8 weeks after detection of reinfection. In about 5 donors, the study followed the TCR beta repertoire of virus-specific CD8 T cells over time through an HCV reinfection episode. Between the late 2000s and the early 2010s, five reinfection cases that had stored pre-reinfection samples were identified. In the reinfection study, participants who had resolved a prior HCV infection were followed every 3 months. Previously published longitudinal data on tetramer+ CD8 T cell frequency were used to pick the peak reinfection time point. The full study reports these points: Because the study included only a handful of donors, definitive conclusions about public clonotypes linked to secondary clearance could not be reached.

Per the publication, the time point label means: peak reinfection, 3 to 8 weeks after reinfection detection. TCR sequencing was performed on the sorted cells directly ex vivo, without any in vitro expansion beforehand. The donors were people who inject drugs and were enrolled in the Montreal Acute Hepatitis C Cohort Study (HEPCO) in Canada. Total naive CD8 T cells, sorted as viable CD3+ CD8+ CD45RO-, came from a couple of donors at all three reinfection time points as controls. Before sorting, cryopreserved peripheral blood mononuclear cells were thawed, and CD8 T cells were purified from the thawed cells. The MACS CD8+ T cell Isolation Kit was used to enrich CD8 T cells through negative selection. A BD FACSAria II sorter with FACSDiva software was used for cell sorting, and FlowJo was used for data analysis. The library was built by means of the immunoSEQ multiplex PCR assay. Genomic DNA was pulled from the sorted cells, and the automated high-throughput method of Adaptive Biotechnologies was used to sequence the TCR beta V, D and J regions. A two-step, bias-controlled multiplex PCR was used to amplify CDR3 regions. An Illumina instrument was used to sequence the amplified TCR beta libraries. The source study handled its data this way. Demultiplexed reads were processed to reduce amplification and sequencing bias, and CDR3 sequences were assigned to gene families using the IMGT database. ImmunoSEQ software version 2.0 was used to analyze the repertoire data. Out-of-frame sequences and sequences with stop codons in the CDR3 were removed from clonotype lists. Any clonotype with a frequency under 0.01% was left out, since that frequency corresponded to less than one cell. To get richness, observed richness was divided by input cell number, while evenness came from dividing Shannon entropy by log observed richness. To measure repertoire diversity and how similar the repertoire was between time points, Simpson diversity and Morisita-Horn overlap indices were applied. Clonotypes were grouped as dominant (>1%), sub-dominant (0.5-0.99%), low abundance (0.1-0.49%) or lowest abundance (<0.1%). A germline index was calculated as total CDR3 length minus total nucleotide additions, divided by total CDR3 length. In its TCRdb copy, this immuneACCESS table keeps in-frame sequences only and misses some clones. Where compared with another copy, unresolved V genes explain less than half of these, and the others have no known cause. Clonal size and the V and J genes are those of that table, whereas D and trimming came from the DNA. Counted in this sample were 35,000 to 55,000 clones; over 75% of them appeared once. The ten largest account for more than 0.95% of the sample.

About this clone itself: It lacks a known antigen. There are no base qualities to consult, and no much larger clone falls within one base.

The clonotype comes from a man between 18 and 35 years old with hepatitis C virus infection. The sample was naive CD8+ T cells sorted from blood. Interpreted using the paper, the cell subset or site label stands for: total naive CD8+CD45RO- T cells.

CDR3 loop: CASSQGTGFTGELFF. The nucleotide sequence is TGCGCCAGCAGCCAGGGGACAGGTTTTACCGGGGAGCTGTTTTTT. The rearrangement joined TRBV4-3 to TRBJ2-2; the junction holds 8 bases that match TRBD1. The CDR3 runs 15 residues from the cysteine to the phenylalanine. The retained sequence is limited to the CDR3, 45 bases, with the frame set at the first base. Here V drops 3 bases and J drops 5 bases, and the junction holds 5 bases not matched to any gene. CDR1 LGHNA and CDR2 YSLEER were looked up in the germline V gene.